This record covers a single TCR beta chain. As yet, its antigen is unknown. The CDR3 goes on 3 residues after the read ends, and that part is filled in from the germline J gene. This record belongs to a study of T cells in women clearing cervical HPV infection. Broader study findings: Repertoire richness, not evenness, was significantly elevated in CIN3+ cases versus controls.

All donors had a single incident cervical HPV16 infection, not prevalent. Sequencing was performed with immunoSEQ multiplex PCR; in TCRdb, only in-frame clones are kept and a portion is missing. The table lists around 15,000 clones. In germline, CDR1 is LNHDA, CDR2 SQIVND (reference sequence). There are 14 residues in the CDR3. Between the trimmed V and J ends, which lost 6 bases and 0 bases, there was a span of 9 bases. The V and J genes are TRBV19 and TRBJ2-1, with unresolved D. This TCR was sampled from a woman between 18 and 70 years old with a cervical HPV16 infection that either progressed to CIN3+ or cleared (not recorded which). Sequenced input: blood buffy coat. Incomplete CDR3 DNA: TGTGCCAGTAGCCAACAGAGCTCCTACAATGAG. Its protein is CASSQQSSYNE. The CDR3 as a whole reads CASSQQSSYNEQFF.